This T cell receptor beta chain was retrieved from a study of technical replicates of blood from a few donors. Profiling relied on immunoSEQ multiplex PCR, and the TCRdb table lists in-frame clones only, not all of them. This sample has tens of thousands of clones; about 94% occur once, and the top ten carry approximately 0.4%. The germline V gene encodes CDR1 GTSNPN and CDR2 SVGIG (reference sequence). This CDR3 comprises 14 residues. Trimming took off 3 bases at V and 6 bases at J, with 17 bases between the two ends. J is TRBJ1-1 and V is TRBV30; D possibly corresponds to TRBD1 (5 bases). This TCR derives from a human donor in good health. The sample was T cells isolated from PBMCs. In DNA form, the CDR3 reads TGTGCCTGGAGAAATCAGGGAATAGTCTCTGAAGCTTTCTTT. It is translated as CAWRNQGIVSEAFF.